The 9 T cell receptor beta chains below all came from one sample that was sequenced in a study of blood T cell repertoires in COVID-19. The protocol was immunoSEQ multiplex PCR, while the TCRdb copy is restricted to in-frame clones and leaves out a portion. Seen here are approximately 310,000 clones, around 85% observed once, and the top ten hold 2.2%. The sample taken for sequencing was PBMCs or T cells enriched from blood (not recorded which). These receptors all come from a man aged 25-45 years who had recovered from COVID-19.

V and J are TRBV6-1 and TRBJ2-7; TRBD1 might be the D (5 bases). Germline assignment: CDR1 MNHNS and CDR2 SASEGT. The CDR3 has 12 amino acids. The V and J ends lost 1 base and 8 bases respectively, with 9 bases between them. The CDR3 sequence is CASSEGMDKQYF. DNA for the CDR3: TGTGCCAGCAGTGAAGGGATGGACAAGCAGTACTTC.

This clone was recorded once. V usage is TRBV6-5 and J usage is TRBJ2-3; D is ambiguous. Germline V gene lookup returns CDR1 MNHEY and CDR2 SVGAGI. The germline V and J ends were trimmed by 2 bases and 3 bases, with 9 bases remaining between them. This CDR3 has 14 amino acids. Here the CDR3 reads CASSYGLETDTQYF. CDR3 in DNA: TGTGCCAGCAGTTACGGGCTTGAGACAGATACGCAGTATTTT.

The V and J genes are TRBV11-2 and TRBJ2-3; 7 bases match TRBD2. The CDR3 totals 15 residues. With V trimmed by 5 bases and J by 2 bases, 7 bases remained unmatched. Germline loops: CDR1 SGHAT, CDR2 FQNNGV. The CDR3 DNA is TGTGCCAGCAGCACACAGAGCGGGGCCACAGATACGCAGTATTTT. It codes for CASSTQSGATDTQYF.

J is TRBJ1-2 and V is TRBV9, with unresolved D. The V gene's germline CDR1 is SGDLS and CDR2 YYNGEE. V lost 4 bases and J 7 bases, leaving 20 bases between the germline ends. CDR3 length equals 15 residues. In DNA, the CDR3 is TGTGCCAGCAGCCCACGGTCTCCCACCCTAGGTGGCTACACCTTC. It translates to CASSPRSPTLGGYTF.

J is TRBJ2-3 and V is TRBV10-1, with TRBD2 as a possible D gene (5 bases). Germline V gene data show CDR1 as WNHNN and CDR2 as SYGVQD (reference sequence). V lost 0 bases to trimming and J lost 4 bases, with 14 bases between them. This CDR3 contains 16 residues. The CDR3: CASSESEGEGADTQYF. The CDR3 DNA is TGCGCCAGCAGTGAGTCTGAGGGCGAGGGCGCAGATACGCAGTATTTT.

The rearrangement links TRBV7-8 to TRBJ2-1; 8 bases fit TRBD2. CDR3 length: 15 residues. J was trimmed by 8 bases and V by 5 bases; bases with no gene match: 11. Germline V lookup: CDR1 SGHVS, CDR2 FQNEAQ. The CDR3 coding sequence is TGTGCCAGCAGCCCCTTCCGGGGGGGATCCGATGAGCAGTTCTTC. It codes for CASSPFRGGSDEQFF.

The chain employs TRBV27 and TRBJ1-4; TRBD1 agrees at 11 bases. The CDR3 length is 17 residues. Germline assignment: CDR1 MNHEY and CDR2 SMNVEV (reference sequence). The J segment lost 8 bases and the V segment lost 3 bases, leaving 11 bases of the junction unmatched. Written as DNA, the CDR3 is TGTGCCAGCAGTTTGGTAGGACAGGGGGCGCCGGGCGAAAAACTGTTTTTT. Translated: CASSLVGQGAPGEKLFF. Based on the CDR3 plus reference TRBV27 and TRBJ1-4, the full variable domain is EAQVTQNPRYLITVTGKKLTVTCSQNMNHEYMSWYRQDPGLGLRQIYYSMNVEVTDKGDVPEGYKVSRKEKRNFPLILESPSPNQTSLYFCASSLVGQGAPGEKLFFGSGTQLSVL.

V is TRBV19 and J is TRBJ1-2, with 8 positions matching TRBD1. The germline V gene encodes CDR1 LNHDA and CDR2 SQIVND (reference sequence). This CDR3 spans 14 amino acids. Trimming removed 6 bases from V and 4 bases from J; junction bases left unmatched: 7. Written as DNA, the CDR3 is TGTGCCAGTAGAGAAGACAGGGGCCGCTATGGCTACACCTTC. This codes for CASREDRGRYGYTF.

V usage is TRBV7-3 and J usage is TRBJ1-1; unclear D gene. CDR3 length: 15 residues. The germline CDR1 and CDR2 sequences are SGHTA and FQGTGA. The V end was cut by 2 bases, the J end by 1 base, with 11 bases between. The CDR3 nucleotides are TGTGCCAGCAGCTTAGGGAGGGCGACGAACACTGAAGCTTTCTTT. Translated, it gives CASSLGRATNTEAFF.